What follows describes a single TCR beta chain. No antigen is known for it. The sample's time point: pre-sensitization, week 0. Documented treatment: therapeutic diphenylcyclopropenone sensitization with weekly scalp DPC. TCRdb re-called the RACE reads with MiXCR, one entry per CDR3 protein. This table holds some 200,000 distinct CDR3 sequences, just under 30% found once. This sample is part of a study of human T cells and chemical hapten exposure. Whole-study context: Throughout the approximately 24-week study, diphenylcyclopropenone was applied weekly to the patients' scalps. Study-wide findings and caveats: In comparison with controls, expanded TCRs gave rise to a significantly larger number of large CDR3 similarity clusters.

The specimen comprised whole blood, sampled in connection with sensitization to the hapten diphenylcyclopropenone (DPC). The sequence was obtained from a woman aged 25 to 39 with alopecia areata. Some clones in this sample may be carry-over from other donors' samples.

The CDR3 here is CASSPTGRGYEQYF. The CDR3 DNA reads TGCGCCAGCAGCCCGACAGGACGGGGTTACGAGCAGTACTTC. The chain has TRBV5-1 and TRBJ2-7; perhaps TRBD1 as D (6 bases). The CDR3 totals 14 residues. Looked up from germline, CDR1 is SGHRS and CDR2 is YFSETQ. Trimming left V 4 bases short and J 4 bases short, with 15 bases between.